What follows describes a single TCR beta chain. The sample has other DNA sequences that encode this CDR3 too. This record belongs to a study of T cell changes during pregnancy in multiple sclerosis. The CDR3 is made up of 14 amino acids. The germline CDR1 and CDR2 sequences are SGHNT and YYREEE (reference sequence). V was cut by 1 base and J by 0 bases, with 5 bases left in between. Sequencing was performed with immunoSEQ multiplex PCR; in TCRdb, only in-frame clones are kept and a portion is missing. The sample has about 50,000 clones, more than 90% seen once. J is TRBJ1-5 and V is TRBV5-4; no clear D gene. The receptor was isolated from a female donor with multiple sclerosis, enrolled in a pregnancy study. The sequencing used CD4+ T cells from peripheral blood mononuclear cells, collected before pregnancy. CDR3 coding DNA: TGTGCCAGCAGCTTGCGGGGTAGCAATCAGCCCCAGCATTTT. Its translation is CASSLRGSNQPQHF. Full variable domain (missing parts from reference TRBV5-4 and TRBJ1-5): ETGVTQSPTHLIKTRGQQVTLRCSSQSGHNTVSWYQQALGQGPQFIFQYYREEENGRGNFPPRFSGLQFPNYSSELNVNALELDDSALYLCASSLRGSNQPQHFGDGTRLSIL.